What follows is one TCR beta chain and its context. Its matching antigen is unknown. These data come from a study of brain T cells in children with intractable seizures. General study points: Viral specificity was inferred only from CDR3 similarity; HCMV serostatus was unknown. Pre- and post-surgery blood differed in depth, so pre-surgery absences may be undersampling.

The germline V and J ends were trimmed by 0 bases and 5 bases, with 10 bases remaining between them. Germline V CDR1 and CDR2: MGHRA, YSYEKL. The CDR3 runs to 14 residues. Produced via immunoSEQ multiplex PCR; TCRdb's table is partial and in-frame only. Here the sample spans about 64,000 clones, more than 95% being singletons. The sequenced cases were selected for having the highest brain T cell transcript signatures. Before surgery, patients took at least one anti-epileptic drug. Specimen: peripheral blood, collected at surgery. The V and J genes are TRBV4-1 and TRBJ1-2, with a possible D match to TRBD1 (6 bases). The clonotype was recovered from a boy less than two years old with focal cortical dysplasia and intractable seizures. The CDR3, as DNA: TGCGCCAGCAGCCAAGAGGGGGCGATATATGGCTACACCTTC. Protein sequence: CASSQEGAIYGYTF.